The 18 T cell receptor beta chains in this list originate from one sample, sequenced in a study of molecular identifiers for immune sequencing clone quantification. TCRdb itself ran the PCR reads through MiXCR, one entry per CDR3 protein. The sample holds 250,000 to 400,000 distinct CDR3 sequences, around a fifth seen once. The sequenced sample consisted of naive CD8+ T cells from blood, with Jurkat cell RNA spiked in. Subset defined: FACS-sorted CD8+CD4-CCR7+CD45RA+ naive T cells. Source of these receptors: a human donor in good health. Some libraries in this study had Jurkat cell RNA spiked in.

The rearrangement joins TRBV30 to TRBJ2-1; a possible D gene is TRBD2 (6 bases). Germline-derived CDR1 and CDR2 are GTSNPN and SVGIG (reference sequence). This CDR3 spans 16 amino acids. The CDR3 coding sequence is TGTGCTCAGGACCTCCTTAGCGGCGGACCGCGCAATGAGCAGTTCTTC. It yields the protein CAQDLLSGGPRNEQFF.

V and J are TRBV6-4 and TRBJ2-4; D not certain. The CDR3 contains 16 residues. V was pared by 4 bases and J by 3 bases, with 16 bases between. CDR1 and CDR2 (germline): MRHNA, SNTAGT. CDR3 nucleotides: TGTGCCAGCAGTGTCCCTCACCCGACCCTCAAAAACATTCAGTACTTC. It codes for CASSVPHPTLKNIQYF.

Regarding this clonotype: A clone one base away is much larger, so this may be a read error. The V gene is TRBV12-3 or TRBV12-4, the J gene TRBJ1-6, with D uncertain. The CDR3 extends over 16 amino acids. The CDR3 is CASSPRGTSHNSPLHF. In DNA form, the CDR3 reads TGTGCCAGCAGTCCTCGGGGTACCTCCCATAATTCACCCCTCCACTTT.

Concerning this clonotype: This may arise from a read error, as a much more abundant clone is one base away. The chain employs TRBV20-1 and TRBJ1-1, with D uncertain. CDR3 size: 13 residues. Trimming left V 5 bases short and J 2 bases short, with 12 bases between. CDR1 and CDR2 from the germline V gene are DFQATT and SNEGSKA (reference sequence). This CDR3 reads CSAGRTINTEAFF. The DNA for the CDR3 is TGCAGTGCTGGACGGACCATCAACACTGAAGCTTTCTTT.

Comments on this clonotype: A junction boundary mismatches the germline segment, possibly from a read error. The V and J genes are TRBV9 and TRBJ2-2, with D perhaps TRBD2 (5 bases). This CDR3 contains 12 residues. Looked up from germline, CDR1 is SGDLS and CDR2 is YYNGEE. The CDR3 is CASSLNTGELSF. The CDR3 DNA sequence: TGTGCCAGCAGCCTGAACACCGGGGAGCTGTCTTTT.

This clonotype was detected ten times or more. The J gene is TRBJ2-2, the V gene TRBV12-5; D remains ambiguous. The germline V and J ends were trimmed by 0 bases and 7 bases, with 12 bases remaining between them. The germline V gene has CDR1 LGHNT and CDR2 FRNRAP. This CDR3 contains 15 residues. In DNA, the CDR3 is TGTGCTAGTGGTTTGGTTGGACCTGGGGACGGGGAGCTGTTTTTT. Its protein product is CASGLVGPGDGELFF.

In this sample, this clonotype turned up many times. The chain has TRBV7-6 and TRBJ2-7, with D possibly being TRBD1 (5 bases). V dropped 7 bases and J dropped 4 bases, with 14 bases sitting between them. The CDR3 length is 13 residues. Germline V gene data show CDR1 as SGHVS and CDR2 as FNYEAQ. In DNA form, the CDR3 reads TGTGCCAGCACCCCGGTGGGGCGGTACGAGCAGTACTTC. The encoded protein is CASTPVGRYEQYF.

A single count supports this clonotype. A much more abundant neighbour one base away suggests this may be a read error. J is TRBJ1-2 and V is TRBV29-1, with D possibly being TRBD1 (5 bases). Germline lookup yields CDR1 SQVTM and CDR2 ANQGSEA. Trimming took off 5 bases at V and 4 bases at J, with 17 bases between the two ends. This CDR3 has 14 residues. CDR3 bases: TGCAGCGTTATAAGTCAGGGAACTAGCTATGGCTACACCTTC. This translates into CSVISQGTSYGYTF.

This clonotype has at least ten counts. The gene calls are TRBV20-1 and TRBJ1-2, with D hard to call. With 6 bases removed from V and 1 base from J, the gap between germline ends came to 15 bases. CDR3 length equals 14 residues. Germline loops: CDR1 DFQATT, CDR2 SNEGSKA (reference sequence). In nucleotides, the CDR3 is TGCAGTGCCCTCATACGGATCCTTAACTATGGCTACACCTTC. Encoded protein: CSALIRILNYGYTF.

This clonotype came up many times. The chain links TRBV4-1 to TRBJ2-3, with D unclear. V lost 0 bases and J lost 0, with 10 bases in between. The CDR3 has 16 residues. Germline-derived CDR1 and CDR2 are MGHRA and YSYEKL. CDR3 DNA sequence: TGCGCCAGCAGCCAAGATTTCCGGCCTAGCACAGATACGCAGTATTTT. It specifies CASSQDFRPSTDTQYF.

In the case of this clonotype: A much larger clone differs by one base, so this may be a read error. The CDR3 ends on some other residue instead of the conserved phenylalanine or tryptophan, so this is likely a read error. The chain has TRBV20-1 and TRBJ2-7; 8 nucleotides agree with TRBD2. The CDR3 runs 13 residues. Germline loops: CDR1 DFQATT, CDR2 SNEGSKA (reference sequence). V lost 5 bases and J lost 2; bases outside the gene matches: 5. The CDR3 loop reads CSADPTSAYEQYS. The CDR3 DNA follows: TGCAGTGCTGACCCGACTAGCGCCTACGAGCAGTACTCC.

For this clonotype: This may come from a read error, since a much larger clone is one base off. DNA for the CDR3: TGTGCCAGCAGTTTAGTGGGACAGGGCTCCGAGCAGTACTTC. Translating it yields CASSLVGQGSEQYF. The V and J genes are TRBV12-3 or TRBV12-4 and TRBJ2-7, with TRBD1 identical over 9 bases. This CDR3 is built from 14 residues. V gave up 1 base and J gave up 6 bases; unmatched junction bases: 4.

In its sample, this clonotype was seen many times. CDR3 bases: TGTGCCAGCAGCTTAGCCGGGCACACTGAAGCTTTCTTT. Translated, it gives CASSLAGHTEAFF. The chain employs TRBV11-2 and TRBJ1-1; D not certain. Trimming took 1 base from V and 3 from J, leaving 6 bases between them. This CDR3 comprises 13 residues. Germline V gene lookup returns CDR1 SGHAT and CDR2 FQNNGV.

The table lists this clonotype with many counts. This chain links TRBV29-1 with TRBJ1-3; unclear D gene. Germline lookup yields CDR1 SQVTM and CDR2 ANQGSEA. Trimming left V 5 bases short and J 1 base short, with 3 bases between. The CDR3 is 11 residues long. CDR3 DNA: TGCAGCGTTTTATCTGGAAACACCATATATTTT. Translation: CSVLSGNTIYF.

This clonotype came up many times. This chain connects TRBV6-2 or TRBV6-3 to TRBJ2-7, with D possibly being TRBD1 (6 bases). Germline V gene lookup returns CDR1 MNHEY and CDR2 SVGEGT. This CDR3 comprises 13 residues. V lost 0 bases and J lost 11, with 14 bases in between. The CDR3 nucleotides are TGTGCCAGCAGTTACTCGGGGGCTGGTGGCGAGTACTTC. Translation: CASSYSGAGGEYF.

As concerns this clonotype: This sequence may be a read error, since a much larger clone differs from it by one base. This sequence joins TRBV7-2 and TRBJ2-5; tentatively, D is TRBD2 (6 bases). Germline V gene data show CDR1 as SGHTA and CDR2 as FQGNSA. V lost 4 bases and J lost 2, with 23 bases in between. The CDR3 sequence is 18 residues long. CDR3 nucleotides: TGTGCCAGCAGCTCTACCCCGTTGGCGGGGAGGATACAAGAGACCCAGTACTTC. Amino acids: CASSSTPLAGRIQETQYF. Using reference TRBV7-2 and TRBJ2-5 for the parts outside the CDR3, the full variable domain is GAGVSQSPSNKVTEKGKDVELRCDPISGHTALYWYRQSLGQGLEFLIYFQGNSAPDKSGLPSDRFSAERTGGSVSTLTIQRTQQEDSAVYLCASSSTPLAGRIQETQYFGPGTRLLVL.

As concerns this clonotype: Just one base apart from a much larger clone, this may be a read error. The chain joins TRBV27 to TRBJ2-1; 9 bases match TRBD1. The germline V gene has CDR1 MNHEY and CDR2 SMNVEV (reference sequence). The CDR3 contains 13 residues. CDR3 in DNA: TGTGCCACCCACAGGGGGCTTAATGGTGAGCAGCTCTTC. Amino acids: CATHRGLNGEQLF.

This clonotype was found many times. This sequence joins TRBV5-4 and TRBJ1-2; a possible D gene is TRBD1 (6 bases). CDR3 size: 16 residues. Trimming removed 3 bases at V and 4 bases at J, with 19 bases between. The germline gives CDR1 SGHNT, CDR2 YYREEE (reference sequence). CDR3 in DNA: TGTGCCAGCAGCTCATACCGGGACAACACCCCCTATGGCTACACCTTC. Translation: CASSSYRDNTPYGYTF.